The source of this T cell receptor beta chain is a study of OX40 agonist ivuxolimab in advanced cancers. Study-level information: Patients' therapy was ivuxolimab, an antibody that acts as an agonist of OX40 (CD134). Three partial responders included one hepatocellular carcinoma patient and two cutaneous melanoma patients. General study findings and limits: Those patients achieving a partial response at 0.1-3.0 mg/kg showed among the lowest clonal expansion.

Germline V gives CDR1 SGHDT, CDR2 YYEEEE. The V and J ends lost 3 bases and 6 bases respectively, with 12 bases between them. CDR3 length: 13 residues. With regard to this clone: The target antigen is unknown.

Data came from immunoSEQ multiplex PCR; TCRdb stores just in-frame clones and leaves some out. The sample carries 80,000 to 95,000 clones, approximately 91% recorded once. Systemic immunosuppression or autoimmune disease history was grounds to exclude patients. The sequenced sample was CD4+ or CD8+ T cells sorted from blood, obtained in a trial of the OX40 agonist ivuxolimab. The TCR comes from an adult with an advanced solid tumor such as melanoma, head and neck, liver or kidney cancer. The chain uses TRBV5-6 and TRBJ1-2; D perhaps matches TRBD1 (6 bases). The DNA of the CDR3 is TGTGCCAGCAGCTGGGAGAGGGGGGATGGCTACACCTTC. This translates into CASSWERGDGYTF. The full variable domain, completed using reference TRBV5-6 and TRBJ1-2, is DAGVTQSPTHLIKTRGQQVTLRCSPKSGHDTVSWYQQALGQGPQFIFQYYEEEERQRGNFPDRFSGHQFPNYSSELNVNALLLGDSALYLCASSWERGDGYTFGSGTRLTVV.